This TCR beta chain emerged from a study of control samples from healthy donors and cancer patients. The germline V and J ends were trimmed by 2 bases and 6 bases, with 8 bases remaining between them. Germline lookup yields CDR1 SGDLS and CDR2 YYNGEE. CDR3 length: 12 residues. The table came from immunoSEQ multiplex PCR; TCRdb's copy has only in-frame clones and leaves some out. Altogether over 100,000 clones are present, 75% to 95% being singletons, with the ten largest covering 2.5%. Sample: blood. The V and J genes are TRBV9 and TRBJ1-2; D is perhaps TRBD1 (5 bases). The sequence was obtained from a middle-aged man in good health. In DNA form, the CDR3 reads TGTGCCAGCAGCGTCCCAGGGCATGGCTACACCTTC. It codes for CASSVPGHGYTF.